This T cell receptor beta chain was captured in a study of T cells expressing NK-cell markers (TCRdb year 2020). The study in broad terms: Fewer than ten donors provided sorted CD3+CD56+NKG2C+, CD3+CD56+NKG2C- and CD3+CD56-NKG2C+ T-cell subsets, whose TCR beta-chain repertoires were profiled. Of the eight sequenced donors, seven were found to be HCMV-seropositive and one was found to be HCMV-seronegative. The eight sequenced donors were randomly selected healthy volunteers, three men and five women. Sequencing of the libraries produced 2 x 150 bp reads on Illumina HiSeq 2000/2500, MiSeq or NextSeq.

HCMV serostatus was determined by detecting HCMV-specific IgG in serum with a commercial ELISA kit. Peripheral blood mononuclear cells were isolated from blood by Ficoll density gradient centrifugation. Sequenced on an Illumina HiSeq 2000. The TCR beta cDNA libraries were made using 5'RACE template switching, a step that added both a universal primer site and unique molecular identifiers. cDNA synthesis was primed from the TCR beta constant segment, followed by two successive PCR amplification steps. Regarding the original processing steps: Reads were demultiplexed and grouped by UMI with MIGEC, and clonotypes were assembled and quantified with MiTCR. To remove erroneous sequences, TCR cDNA sequences were retained only when supported by two or more reads. Downstream repertoire analysis used the tcR package, and clonotypes were matched across fractions by CDR3 nucleotide sequence plus V segment. VDJmatch was used to annotate antigen specificity against VDJdb, with one amino acid substitution in CDR3 allowed. Reprocessed by TCRdb, the reads give a single entry per CDR3 protein sequence, without DNA. TCRdb's processing, not the authors' own work, is the source of the V and J calls. This sample's listing comprises 200,000 to 300,000 distinct CDR3 sequences. The ten largest clones take up about 0.4% of the sample.

Results and caveats for the whole study, not just this receptor: In a handful of donors, the dominant CD3+CD56+NKG2C+ clonotypes were among the top 10 CD8+ clonotypes and accounted for roughly 1.0-8% of CD8+ T cells. It remained unclear whether the expanded NKG2C-expressing T cell clones were specific for HCMV antigens. Those dominant clonotypes were again the most abundant among CD3+CD56-NKG2C+ cells in a handful of donors, at roughly 25-60.1%.

A note on this clonotype: It lacks a known antigen.

The CDR1 and CDR2 encoded by the germline V gene (reference sequence) are SEHNR and FQNEAQ. Counted from cysteine to phenylalanine, this CDR3 has 12 amino acids. DNA for this receptor is not on file. Sequenced material: blood T cells: a sorted CD56 or NKG2C T cell subset, CD4+ or CD8+ T cells, or bulk PBMC T cells (not recorded which). This TCR derives from a man aged 18 to 29 in good health. Donor details come from another sample of the same person, matched by shared clones. The chain joins TRBV7-9 to TRBJ2-7; TCRdb's assignment of TRBD2 cannot be checked, as there is no DNA. For the CDR3, the sequence is CASSLTRGEQYF.